This T cell receptor beta chain came from a study of cytomegalovirus exposure and HLA in healthy donors. Generated by immunoSEQ multiplex PCR, the TCRdb table keeps only in-frame clones and is missing some. Of about 280,000 clones listed, approximately 86% are singletons. With regard to this clone: The antigen remains undetermined.

Findings and limits, study-wide: According to a later analysis, TCR clusters from the first cohort tended to co-occur in the 120 or so validation repertoires. A few chains tied to CMV proved CMV antigen-specific in vitro. Accounts indicate the classifier identified cytomegalovirus status with strong specificity and sensitivity. The investigators catalogued some 160 TCR beta chains as cytomegalovirus-associated.

Sequencing input: PBMCs. This clonotype was obtained from a woman under 30 in good health and CMV-seronegative.

CDR3 in DNA: TGCGCCAGCAGCCAAGAGCCAGGCCCGAACACTGAAGCTTTCTTT. It specifies CASSQEPGPNTEAFF. The V and J genes are TRBV4-1 and TRBJ1-1; no reliable D call. The length of the CDR3 is 15 residues. Germline V gene lookup returns CDR1 MGHRA and CDR2 YSYEKL. V was pared by 0 bases and J by 1 base, with 9 bases between.